This T cell receptor (beta chain) comes out of a study of blood T cell repertoires in COVID-19. Overall study context: Italy, Spain and the United States were the sources of the convalescent and acute COVID-19 samples. The analysed material was cDNA or gDNA that came from T cells, B-cell-depleted T cells, or PBMCs.

With 2 bases removed from V and 2 bases from J, the gap between germline ends came to 9 bases. The germline CDR1 and CDR2 sequences are MDHEN and SYDVKM. This CDR3 region has 14 residues. Per the original data handling: Estimates of nucleated cell counts were drawn from the amplification of reference gene primers. Using immunoSEQ multiplex PCR, the repertoire was profiled, and TCRdb retains in-frame clones only, with some absent. The V and J calls and clone size come from that table; D and trimming were worked out from the DNA. The table has just over 60,000 clones, less than 85% seen once. This chain links TRBV28 with TRBJ2-5; no firm D call. Sequencing used peripheral blood. This receptor was obtained from a man between 60 and 70 years old with acute or convalescent COVID-19. The CDR3 loop is CASSLLAEQETQYF. The CDR3, as DNA: TGTGCCAGCAGTTTACTGGCGGAACAAGAGACCCAGTACTTC. The whole variable domain, remainder taken from reference TRBV28 and TRBJ2-5, is DVKVTQSSRYLVKRTGEKVFLECVQDMDHENMFWYRQDPGLGLRLIYFSYDVKMKEKGDIPEGYSVSREKKERFSLILESASTNQTSMYLCASSLLAEQETQYFGPGTRLLVL.